The 20 T cell receptor beta chains reported below all come from one sample, sequenced in a study of identical twins. MiXCR, applied by TCRdb to the 5' RACE reads, yields one record per CDR3 protein. Here the sample spans hundreds of thousands of distinct CDR3 sequences, around 7.6% being singletons. The sample was also linked to a second study, of yellow fever vaccine responses in identical twins.

The sequencing sample was made of CD8+ T cells sorted from blood. The receptors come from a woman between 18 and 30 years old in good health.

This clonotype showed up many times. The chain has TRBV21-1 and TRBJ2-7. TRBV21-1 is annotated as a pseudogene. The CDR3 has 15 residues. The CDR3 is CASSKSELRSYEQYF. CDR3 coding DNA: TGTGCCAGCAGCAAATCCGAATTACGTTCCTACGAGCAGTACTTC.

The chain links TRBV7-6 to TRBJ2-2; no clear D gene. The germline V gene has CDR1 SGHVS and CDR2 FNYEAQ. The V end lost 8 bases, the J end lost 4 bases, and 11 bases lay between the germline ends. The CDR3 consists of 13 residues. This CDR3 reads CASGENPTGELFF. The CDR3 bases are TGTGCCAGCGGAGAGAACCCCACCGGGGAGCTGTTTTTT.

This clonotype was detected a few times. The chain employs TRBV7-2 and TRBJ2-5; 9 nucleotides match TRBD1. CDR3 length: 14 amino acids. The J segment lost 5 bases and the V segment lost 8 bases, leaving 9 bases of the junction unmatched. Germline V CDR1 and CDR2: SGHTA, FQGNSA. The CDR3 nucleotides read TGTGCCAGCGATACAGGGGGGACAGGGGAGACCCAGTACTTC. This encodes CASDTGGTGETQYF.

The chain combines TRBV29-1 with TRBJ1-2; possible D gene TRBD1, 6 bases. CDR1 is SQVTM, CDR2 ANQGSEA, per germline. The CDR3 totals 16 residues. Trimming removed 6 bases from V and 0 bases from J, with 20 bases in between. In DNA form, the CDR3 reads TGCAGCGTCTACTTAGGGCAGGGGCCAACTAACTATGGCTACACCTTC. Protein sequence: CSVYLGQGPTNYGYTF. Full variable domain (outside the CDR3, taken from reference TRBV29-1 and TRBJ1-2): SAVISQKPSRDICQRGTSLTIQCQVDSQVTMMFWYRQQPGQSLTLIATANQGSEATYESGFVIDKFPISRPNLTFSTLTVSNMSPEDSSIYLCSVYLGQGPTNYGYTFGSGTRLTVV.

This clonotype was seen repeatedly, ten times or more. The rearrangement joins TRBV5-5 to TRBJ2-1; D might be TRBD1 (5 bases). CDR3 length equals 16 residues. In germline, CDR1 is SGHKS, CDR2 YYEKEE (reference sequence). Trimming took off 6 bases at V and 8 bases at J, with 24 bases between the two ends. The CDR3 region is CASTRQKRAISHEQFF. The CDR3 nucleotides read TGTGCCAGCACGCGACAGAAAAGGGCGATAAGTCATGAGCAGTTCTTC.

At least ten counts were recorded for this clonotype. This chain links TRBV27 with TRBJ2-1, with D tentatively TRBD2 (6 bases). Trimming took 4 bases from V and 2 from J, leaving 12 bases between them. The CDR3 has 15 residues. CDR1 MNHEY and CDR2 SMNVEV come from the germline V gene (reference sequence). The chain's CDR3 is CASSSRGTAYNEQFF. The DNA for the CDR3 is TGTGCCAGCAGTTCGCGCGGGACGGCCTACAATGAGCAGTTCTTC.

This clonotype has at least ten counts. The chain uses TRBV27 and TRBJ2-2; D is unresolved. V lost 0 bases and J lost 6, with 11 bases in between. The germline gives CDR1 MNHEY, CDR2 SMNVEV (reference sequence). This CDR3 contains 15 residues. The CDR3: CASSLSIGGPGELFF. CDR3 nucleotides: TGTGCCAGCAGTTTATCGATCGGCGGACCCGGGGAGCTGTTTTTT.

This clonotype was picked up a small number of times. CDR3 bases: TGTGCCAGCAGCCAAAATAGCGGGAGGGCCCGCGAGACCCAGTACTTC. As protein: CASSQNSGRARETQYF. The chain combines TRBV3-1 with TRBJ2-5; TRBD2 aligns across 11 bases. V shed 2 bases, J shed 5 bases, and the junction held 7 bases outside the gene matches. This CDR3 comprises 16 residues. In germline, CDR1 is LGHDT, CDR2 YNNKEL (reference sequence).

The rearrangement uses TRBV3-1 and TRBJ2-2, with 9 positions matching TRBD1. Germline CDR1 is LGHDT and CDR2 is YNNKEL (reference sequence). V trimming: 11 bases; J trimming: 6 bases; junction bases outside the gene matches: 28. CDR3 length equals 20 residues. This CDR3 is CACCQFSANWDREISGELFF. In DNA form, the CDR3 reads TGTGCCTGCTGCCAATTTTCAGCCAACTGGGACAGGGAAATTTCCGGGGAGCTGTTTTTT. Drawing the rest from reference TRBV3-1 and TRBJ2-2, the complete variable domain is DTAVSQTPKYLVTQMGNDKSIKCEQNLGHDTMYWYKQDSKKFLKIMFSYNNKELIINETVPNRFSPKSPDKAHLNLHINSLELGDSAVYFCACCQFSANWDREISGELFFGEGSRLTVL.

This clonotype was seen a few times. V and J are TRBV11-2 and TRBJ1-2, with TRBD1 as a possible D gene (5 bases). V was shortened by 3 bases and J by 4 bases, with 15 bases between the two germline ends. This CDR3 comprises 15 residues. CDR1 is SGHAT, CDR2 FQNNGV, per germline. CDR3 residues: CASSLGRGEIYGYTF. Written as DNA, the CDR3 is TGTGCCAGCAGCTTGGGCAGAGGGGAAATCTATGGCTACACCTTC.

This clonotype was counted at least ten times. This chain joins TRBV3-1 and TRBJ1-1; 7 nucleotides line up with TRBD1. V lost 4 bases, J lost 4 bases, and 9 bases stayed unmatched. CDR3 length equals 15 residues. The germline gives CDR1 LGHDT, CDR2 YNNKEL (reference sequence). CDR3 coding DNA: TGTGCCAGCAGCCCCATGACAGGGACGCCCACTGAAGCTTTCTTT. Translating gives CASSPMTGTPTEAFF.

This clonotype showed up many times. At one end the junction does not follow the germline gene, possibly because of a read error. The V call is TRBV15, the J call TRBJ2-7, with D perhaps TRBD1 (6 bases). Germline CDR1 and CDR2: LNHNV and YYDKDF (reference sequence). The CDR3 totals 13 residues. CDR3 DNA sequence: TGTGCCACCCGCAGGGGAGAAGACTACGAGCAGTACTTC. Translation: CATRRGEDYEQYF.

This rearrangement joins TRBV7-9 to TRBJ2-3, with D possibly matching TRBD1 (5 bases). Trimming removed 6 bases at V and 0 bases at J, with 31 bases between. The CDR3 length is 21 residues. Germline V gene data show CDR1 as SEHNR and CDR2 as FQNEAQ (reference sequence). The CDR3 reads CASRSRQPPGKGSPSTDTQYF. In nucleotides, the CDR3 is TGTGCCAGCAGAAGCCGGCAACCCCCAGGGAAGGGATCGCCTAGCACAGATACGCAGTATTTT. Full variable domain (rest looked up from reference TRBV7-9 and TRBJ2-3): DTGVSQNPRHKITKRGQNVTFRCDPISEHNRLYWYRQTLGQGPEFLTYFQNEAQLEKSRLLSDRFSAERPKGSFSTLEIQRTEQGDSAMYLCASRSRQPPGKGSPSTDTQYFGPGTRLTVL.

This clonotype was counted ten times or more. The chain has TRBV7-8 and TRBJ2-1; 9 nucleotides align to TRBD2. Per the germline V gene, CDR1 is SGHVS and CDR2 is FQNEAQ. With 5 bases clipped from V and 8 bases from J, the junction kept 10 bases outside the gene matches. The CDR3 has 15 residues. The DNA for the CDR3 is TGTGCCAGCAGCCCCGGGACTAGCTCTTTCCATGAGCAGTTCTTC. Encoded protein: CASSPGTSSFHEQFF.

This clonotype was found a few times. This chain connects TRBV6-5 to TRBJ1-1; D unresolved. Germline V gene data show CDR1 as MNHEY and CDR2 as SVGAGI. This CDR3 has 17 amino acids. Trimming removed 4 bases at V and 4 bases at J, with 22 bases between. CDR3: CASSLDGSTVLFTEAFF. CDR3 sequence (DNA): TGTGCCAGCAGTTTGGACGGATCAACTGTTCTTTTCACTGAAGCTTTCTTT.

V and J are TRBV13 and TRBJ1-1; maybe TRBD1 (5 bases). Between the trimmed V and J ends, which lost 1 base and 0 bases, there was a span of 9 bases. Germline assignment: CDR1 PRHDT and CDR2 FYEKMQ (reference sequence). This CDR3 spans 15 amino acids. In DNA, the CDR3 is TGTGCCAGCAGCTTAGCAGGGATTTTGAACACTGAAGCTTTCTTT. Its protein product is CASSLAGILNTEAFF.

This clonotype was recorded at least ten times. The CDR3 here is CAISESTPDRAGNTIYF. CDR3 sequence (DNA): TGTGCCATCAGTGAGTCGACTCCTGACAGGGCTGGAAACACCATATATTTT. V is TRBV10-3 and J is TRBJ1-3; 7 bases align to TRBD1. This CDR3 has 17 residues. Germline V gene lookup returns CDR1 ENHRY and CDR2 SYGVKD. With 0 bases clipped from V and 2 bases from J, the junction kept 7 bases outside the gene matches.

This clonotype has only a few counts. The chain employs TRBV6-2 or TRBV6-3 and TRBJ2-7; D uncertain. The V and J ends lost 2 bases and 6 bases respectively, with 11 bases between them. This CDR3 spans 13 amino acids. CDR1 is MNHEY and CDR2 is SVGEGT in the germline V gene. CDR3 sequence (DNA): TGTGCCAGCAGTTACGGTGAACTTTCCGAGCAGTACGTC. Protein: CASSYGELSEQYV.

This clonotype has more than one count but fewer than ten. The chain is built from TRBV7-9 and TRBJ2-7, with a tentative D call TRBD2 (6 bases). Germline V gene lookup returns CDR1 SEHNR and CDR2 FQNEAQ (reference sequence). The germline V and J ends were trimmed by 1 base and 4 bases, with 11 bases remaining between them. There are 14 residues in the CDR3. The CDR3 spells CASSLVTSRYEQYF. CDR3 bases: TGTGCCAGCAGCTTAGTTACTAGCAGGTACGAGCAGTACTTC.

This clonotype was seen only a few times. The rearrangement links TRBV12-3 or TRBV12-4 to TRBJ1-4; 9 bases agree with TRBD1. V lost 3 bases to trimming and J lost 3 bases; unmatched junction nucleotides: 2. The CDR3 consists of 15 residues. CDR3 bases: TGTGCCAGCAGTTTGTACAGGGGGCCTAATGAAAAACTGTTTTTT. Protein product: CASSLYRGPNEKLFF.